A selection of T cell receptor beta chains follows, all from one sample in a study of T cells after posttransplantation cyclophosphamide. Profiled with immunoSEQ multiplex PCR; TCRdb holds only in-frame clones, not every one. The sample lists around 2,600 clones; around 68% were seen once. This sample comprised PBMCs, obtained 30 days after allogeneic stem cell transplant with posttransplant cyclophosphamide. The receptors stem from a female patient aged 50-65 years who received an allogeneic stem cell transplant from a related donor, was CMV-positive, and had no GVHD. Part of the T cells may come from the graft donor. Each CDR3 is given with its conserved first and last residue. Each record gives: J gene, V gene, D gene, clone size, CDR3 protein, CDR3 DNA. The D gene is left open where the match is weak. The size field is filled for only some rows; it gives once, few, many or a size class.

J gene: TRBJ1-2; V gene: TRBV28; D gene: -; clone size: -; CDR3 protein: CASSSNTALVYGYTF; CDR3 DNA: TGTGCCAGCAGTTCTAACACCGCCCTAGTCTATGGCTACACCTTC
J gene: TRBJ2-3; V gene: TRBV6-5; D gene: TRBD2; clone size: -; CDR3 protein: CASRQTSGTDTQYF; CDR3 DNA: TGTGCCAGCAGACAAACTAGCGGCACAGATACGCAGTATTTT
J gene: TRBJ2-1; V gene: TRBV19; D gene: TRBD2; clone size: -; CDR3 protein: CASSRTSDEQFF; CDR3 DNA: TGTGCCAGTAGCCGGACTAGTGATGAGCAGTTCTTC
J gene: TRBJ1-2; V gene: TRBV6-1; D gene: -; clone size: few; CDR3 protein: CASSDSGQLNYGYTF; CDR3 DNA: TGTGCCAGCAGTGATTCGGGACAACTTAACTATGGCTACACCTTC
J gene: TRBJ2-5; V gene: TRBV5-4; D gene: TRBD1; clone size: large; CDR3 protein: CASSDRAAGDGGETQYF; CDR3 DNA: TGTGCCAGCAGCGACAGGGCGGCGGGCGACGGAGGAGAGACCCAGTACTTC
J gene: TRBJ2-7; V gene: TRBV18; D gene: -; clone size: -; CDR3 protein: CASSRGYGYEQYF; CDR3 DNA: TGTGCCAGCTCACGCGGGTATGGATACGAGCAGTACTTC
J gene: TRBJ2-1; V gene: TRBV9; D gene: -; clone size: -; CDR3 protein: CASSGGPPGNNEQFF; CDR3 DNA: TGTGCCAGCAGCGGTGGCCCCCCAGGGAATAATGAGCAGTTCTTC
J gene: TRBJ2-7; V gene: TRBV11-2; D gene: -; clone size: -; CDR3 protein: CASSQQVTYEQYF; CDR3 DNA: TGTGCCAGCAGTCAACAGGTGACCTACGAGCAGTACTTC
J gene: TRBJ2-2; V gene: TRBV5-8; D gene: -; clone size: -; CDR3 protein: CASSFWSGGADTGELFF; CDR3 DNA: TGTGCCAGCAGCTTTTGGAGTGGAGGGGCCGACACCGGGGAGCTGTTTTTT
J gene: TRBJ2-7; V gene: TRBV7-6; D gene: -; clone size: -; CDR3 protein: CASSLRQTSPPTYEQYF; CDR3 DNA: TGTGCCAGCAGCCTCAGACAGACCTCCCCACCAACCTACGAGCAGTACTTC
J gene: TRBJ2-7; V gene: TRBV9; D gene: TRBD1; clone size: once; CDR3 protein: CASSTRQGRDYEQYF; CDR3 DNA: TGTGCCAGCAGCACGAGACAGGGTCGAGATTACGAGCAGTACTTC
J gene: TRBJ1-6; V gene: TRBV11-2; D gene: -; clone size: -; CDR3 protein: CASSPDRTSPLHF; CDR3 DNA: TGTGCCAGCAGCCCCGACAGAACCTCACCCCTCCACTTT
J gene: TRBJ2-5; V gene: TRBV6-1; D gene: -; clone size: -; CDR3 protein: CASSDRAETQYF; CDR3 DNA: TGTGCCAGCAGTGACAGGGCAGAGACCCAGTACTTC
J gene: TRBJ1-2; V gene: TRBV7-7; D gene: -; clone size: -; CDR3 protein: CASSPLVGGNYGYTF; CDR3 DNA: TGTGCCAGCAGCCCGCTAGTTGGGGGGAACTATGGCTACACCTTC
J gene: TRBJ2-7; V gene: TRBV19; D gene: TRBD1; clone size: -; CDR3 protein: CASTPPGTAYEQYF; CDR3 DNA: TGTGCCAGTACCCCCCCCGGGACAGCCTACGAGCAGTACTTC
J gene: TRBJ1-5; V gene: TRBV28; D gene: -; clone size: -; CDR3 protein: CASSSAGRVQNQPQHF; CDR3 DNA: TGTGCCAGCAGTTCAGCGGGCAGGGTCCAAAATCAGCCCCAGCATTTT
J gene: TRBJ1-2; V gene: TRBV9; D gene: TRBD1; clone size: -; CDR3 protein: CASSATGGPYGYTF; CDR3 DNA: TGTGCCAGCAGCGCGACAGGGGGCCCCTATGGCTACACCTTC
J gene: TRBJ1-5; V gene: TRBV5-1; D gene: -; clone size: -; CDR3 protein: CASSLAGYSNQPQHF; CDR3 DNA: TGCGCCAGCAGCTTGGCAGGCTATAGCAATCAGCCCCAGCATTTT
J gene: TRBJ1-1; V gene: TRBV11-2; D gene: -; clone size: -; CDR3 protein: CASSLALGGVTEAFF; CDR3 DNA: TGTGCCAGCAGCTTAGCCCTCGGAGGGGTCACTGAAGCTTTCTTT
J gene: TRBJ2-7; V gene: TRBV6-5; D gene: TRBD1; clone size: -; CDR3 protein: CASSYSGTGYEQYF; CDR3 DNA: TGTGCCAGCAGTTACTCCGGGACAGGCTACGAGCAGTACTTC
J gene: TRBJ2-1; V gene: TRBV27; D gene: TRBD1; clone size: -; CDR3 protein: CASSQGGISYNEQFF; CDR3 DNA: TGTGCCAGCAGCCAAGGGGGCATCTCCTACAATGAGCAGTTCTTC
J gene: TRBJ2-1; V gene: TRBV5-8; D gene: TRBD2; clone size: -; CDR3 protein: CASRMGLAGASSYNEQFF; CDR3 DNA: TGTGCCAGCAGGATGGGACTAGCGGGGGCGAGCTCCTACAATGAGCAGTTCTTC
J gene: TRBJ1-4; V gene: TRBV5-8; D gene: -; clone size: -; CDR3 protein: CASSLVGVEKLFF; CDR3 DNA: TGTGCCAGCAGCTTGGTAGGGGTGGAAAAACTGTTTTTT
J gene: TRBJ1-1; V gene: TRBV9; D gene: -; clone size: -; CDR3 protein: CASSVFSGGEAFF; CDR3 DNA: TGTGCCAGCAGCGTATTTTCGGGCGGGGAAGCTTTCTTT
J gene: TRBJ2-3; V gene: TRBV28; D gene: -; clone size: -; CDR3 protein: CASLPPGGTDTQYF; CDR3 DNA: TGTGCCAGCCTTCCTCCAGGGGGCACAGATACGCAGTATTTT
J gene: TRBJ1-4; V gene: TRBV7-8; D gene: TRBD1; clone size: -; CDR3 protein: CASSLGQGVNEKLFF; CDR3 DNA: TGTGCCAGCAGCTTAGGCCAGGGGGTGAATGAAAAACTGTTTTTT
J gene: TRBJ2-3; V gene: TRBV18; D gene: TRBD1; clone size: -; CDR3 protein: CASSPAGTGSTDTQYF; CDR3 DNA: TGTGCCAGCTCGCCCGCCGGGACAGGGAGCACAGATACGCAGTATTTT
J gene: TRBJ2-2; V gene: TRBV18; D gene: TRBD2; clone size: -; CDR3 protein: CASSPLGGTGELFF; CDR3 DNA: TGTGCCAGCTCACCCCTCGGGGGGACCGGGGAGCTGTTTTTT
J gene: TRBJ2-1; V gene: TRBV7-9; D gene: -; clone size: -; CDR3 protein: CASSLAPGAGLSYNEQFF; CDR3 DNA: TGTGCCAGCAGCTTAGCTCCGGGAGCGGGCCTCTCCTACAATGAGCAGTTCTTC
J gene: TRBJ1-6; V gene: TRBV6-5; D gene: -; clone size: -; CDR3 protein: CASSDEAESPLHF; CDR3 DNA: TGTGCCAGCAGTGATGAGGCCGAATCACCCCTCCACTTT
J gene: TRBJ2-7; V gene: TRBV6-5; D gene: TRBD2; clone size: -; CDR3 protein: CASRTRLAGTYEQYF; CDR3 DNA: TGTGCCAGCAGAACCCGGCTAGCGGGCACCTACGAGCAGTACTTC
J gene: TRBJ1-4; V gene: TRBV5-4; D gene: -; clone size: large; CDR3 protein: CASSLGADYEKLFF; CDR3 DNA: TGTGCCAGCAGCTTGGGGGCCGACTACGAAAAACTGTTTTTT
J gene: TRBJ1-1; V gene: TRBV10-2; D gene: -; clone size: -; CDR3 protein: CASRGGNTEAFF; CDR3 DNA: TGCGCCAGCAGGGGGGGGAACACTGAAGCTTTCTTT
J gene: TRBJ1-2; V gene: TRBV7-2; D gene: -; clone size: -; CDR3 protein: CASSSGNSYYGYTF; CDR3 DNA: TGTGCCAGCAGCTCGGGAAACAGCTACTATGGCTACACCTTC
J gene: TRBJ1-1; V gene: TRBV19; D gene: -; clone size: -; CDR3 protein: CASTAGAIGAEAFF; CDR3 DNA: TGTGCCAGTACCGCAGGGGCGATCGGGGCTGAAGCTTTCTTT
J gene: TRBJ2-1; V gene: TRBV11-2; D gene: TRBD2; clone size: -; CDR3 protein: CASSLPLAGGKTTINEQFF; CDR3 DNA: TGTGCCAGCAGCTTGCCACTAGCGGGGGGAAAAACTACAATAAATGAGCAGTTCTTC
J gene: TRBJ2-1; V gene: TRBV6-6; D gene: TRBD2; clone size: -; CDR3 protein: CASSQGRTSGGNEQFF; CDR3 DNA: TGTGCCAGCAGCCAGGGGCGGACTAGCGGAGGCAATGAGCAGTTCTTC
J gene: TRBJ2-2; V gene: TRBV7-9; D gene: TRBD1; clone size: -; CDR3 protein: CASSRTGSGELFF; CDR3 DNA: TGTGCCAGCTCAAGGACAGGGTCCGGGGAGCTGTTTTTT
J gene: TRBJ2-7; V gene: TRBV21-1; D gene: -; clone size: -; CDR3 protein: CASSKVIGTGDEQYF; CDR3 DNA: TGTGCCAGCAGCAAAGTAATAGGGACAGGGGACGAGCAGTACTTC
J gene: TRBJ2-3; V gene: TRBV7-9; D gene: TRBD2; clone size: -; CDR3 protein: CASSSIILAEREIADTQYF; CDR3 DNA: TGTGCCAGCAGCTCGATCATACTAGCGGAGCGGGAGATTGCAGATACGCAGTATTTT
J gene: TRBJ1-4; V gene: TRBV5-1; D gene: TRBD1; clone size: -; CDR3 protein: CASSPGQDYNEKLFF; CDR3 DNA: TGCGCCAGCAGCCCGGGACAGGACTATAATGAAAAACTGTTTTTT
J gene: TRBJ2-3; V gene: TRBV6-5; D gene: TRBD2; clone size: -; CDR3 protein: CASSLAGGADTQYF; CDR3 DNA: TGTGCCAGCAGTCTAGCGGGAGGGGCAGATACGCAGTATTTT
J gene: TRBJ2-1; V gene: TRBV29-1; D gene: TRBD2; clone size: -; CDR3 protein: CSVRPSGGDEQFF; CDR3 DNA: TGCAGCGTCCGCCCCTCGGGGGGAGATGAGCAGTTCTTC
J gene: TRBJ1-2; V gene: TRBV5-5; D gene: -; clone size: once; CDR3 protein: CASSLEGQPNYGYTF; CDR3 DNA: TGTGCCAGCAGCTTGGAAGGACAACCTAACTATGGCTACACCTTC
J gene: TRBJ1-6; V gene: TRBV19; D gene: TRBD1; clone size: -; CDR3 protein: CASTPSRTGRHSPLHF; CDR3 DNA: TGTGCCAGTACCCCCTCTAGGACAGGCCGACATTCACCCCTCCACTTT
J gene: TRBJ2-1; V gene: TRBV5-1; D gene: TRBD2; clone size: -; CDR3 protein: CASSLPGRGNNEQFF; CDR3 DNA: TGCGCCAGCAGCTTGCCGGGGCGGGGGAACAATGAGCAGTTCTTC
J gene: TRBJ2-1; V gene: TRBV5-4; D gene: -; clone size: -; CDR3 protein: CASSLRRVEQFF; CDR3 DNA: TGTGCCAGCAGCTTGCGCAGGGTTGAGCAGTTCTTC
J gene: TRBJ2-1; V gene: TRBV11-2; D gene: -; clone size: few; CDR3 protein: CASTRGAEVNEQFF; CDR3 DNA: TGTGCCAGCACCCGGGGGGCAGAAGTTAATGAGCAGTTCTTC
J gene: TRBJ1-3; V gene: TRBV2; D gene: TRBD1; clone size: once; CDR3 protein: CASSKRTGRKISGNTIYF; CDR3 DNA: TGTGCCAGCAGTAAGCGGACAGGGAGGAAAATATCTGGAAACACCATATATTTT
J gene: TRBJ2-3; V gene: TRBV6-1; D gene: TRBD2; clone size: -; CDR3 protein: CANPSGRQTDTQYF; CDR3 DNA: TGTGCCAACCCGAGCGGGAGGCAGACAGATACGCAGTATTTT
J gene: TRBJ1-5; V gene: TRBV27; D gene: TRBD1; clone size: once; CDR3 protein: CASSTGTGGNQPQHF; CDR3 DNA: TGTGCCAGCAGTACCGGGACAGGTGGGAATCAGCCCCAGCATTTT
J gene: TRBJ1-5; V gene: TRBV30; D gene: -; clone size: -; CDR3 protein: CAWSVNGQLNQPQHF; CDR3 DNA: TGTGCCTGGAGTGTAAACGGACAGTTAAATCAGCCCCAGCATTTT
J gene: TRBJ2-3; V gene: TRBV2; D gene: -; clone size: -; CDR3 protein: CASSVNISPDTQYF; CDR3 DNA: TGTGCCAGCAGTGTTAACATCTCTCCAGATACGCAGTATTTT
J gene: TRBJ1-6; V gene: TRBV6-1; D gene: -; clone size: -; CDR3 protein: CASTGLYNSPLHF; CDR3 DNA: TGTGCCAGCACTGGCCTCTATAATTCACCCCTCCACTTT
J gene: TRBJ2-7; V gene: TRBV4-1; D gene: -; clone size: -; CDR3 protein: CASSPLGSYEQYF; CDR3 DNA: TGCGCCAGCAGCCCACTCGGGTCCTACGAGCAGTACTTC
J gene: TRBJ2-5; V gene: TRBV5-4; D gene: -; clone size: -; CDR3 protein: CASSLGGLQETQYF; CDR3 DNA: TGTGCCAGCAGCTTGGGCGGACTCCAAGAGACCCAGTACTTC
J gene: TRBJ2-1; V gene: TRBV5-1; D gene: TRBD2; clone size: -; CDR3 protein: CASSSSGGSYNEQFF; CDR3 DNA: TGCGCCAGCAGTTCTAGCGGGGGCTCCTACAATGAGCAGTTCTTC